Listed below are T cell receptor beta chains from one sample, sequenced in a study of blood T cell repertoires in COVID-19. Method: immunoSEQ multiplex PCR; TCRdb's copy keeps in-frame clones and lacks some. The sample shows about 210,000 clones, roughly nine tenths of them seen only once. The material sequenced was peripheral blood. The receptors were sampled from a man in his thirties or forties with acute or convalescent COVID-19. Each CDR3 is given with its conserved first and last residue. The D gene is left open where the match is weak. Expanded clones are given a class, and other clones once, few, many or no size at all.

CATSRDPGTGKTQYF TGTGCCACCAGCAGAGACCCCGGGACAGGGAAGACCCAGTACTTC TRBD1 TRBJ2-5 TRBV15 NA
CASSKGQGKDTQYF TGTGCCAGCAGCAAGGGACAGGGAAAAGATACGCAGTATTTT TRBD1 TRBJ2-3 TRBV11-3 NA
CASSLVPSGIGGTDTQYF TGCGCCAGCAGCTTGGTGCCTAGCGGGATTGGTGGCACAGATACGCAGTATTTT TRBD2 TRBJ2-3 TRBV5-1 NA
CSVERSEKLFF TGCAGCGTTGAACGGAGTGAAAAACTGTTTTTT NA TRBJ1-4 TRBV29-1 NA
CASSRGQGAEKLFF TGCGCCAGCAGCCGAGGACAGGGGGCTGAAAAACTGTTTTTT TRBD1 TRBJ1-4 TRBV10-1 many
CASSSSYGVLGETQYF TGTGCCAGCAGCTCATCATACGGGGTCCTCGGGGAGACCCAGTACTTC NA TRBJ2-5 TRBV11-2 NA
CASSLEGNSYNEQFF TGCGCCAGCAGCTTGGAGGGGAACTCCTACAATGAGCAGTTCTTC NA TRBJ2-1 TRBV5-1 NA
CAISTDKSIGYTF TGTGCCATCAGCACGGACAAATCTATTGGCTACACCTTC NA TRBJ1-2 TRBV10-3 NA
CASSGVGSYEQYF TGTGCCAGCAGCGGAGTGGGCTCCTACGAGCAGTACTTC NA TRBJ2-7 TRBV6-5 NA
CAIMRGGREDTQYF TGTGCCATCATGAGAGGCGGTCGTGAAGATACGCAGTATTTT NA TRBJ2-3 TRBV10-3 once
CASSIGRTGNTGELFF TGTGCCAGTAGTATCGGCCGGACAGGGAACACCGGGGAGCTGTTTTTT TRBD1 TRBJ2-2 TRBV19 NA
CASSHSTGTSGETQYF TGTGCCAGCAGCCATAGTACCGGGACTAGTGGCGAGACCCAGTACTTC TRBD2 TRBJ2-5 TRBV3-1/TRBV3-2 NA
CASSLSNGGGELFF TGTGCCAGCAGTTTATCAAATGGCGGCGGGGAGCTGTTTTTT NA TRBJ2-2 TRBV27 NA
CSVEEFYEQYF TGCAGCGTCGAGGAGTTCTACGAGCAGTACTTC NA TRBJ2-7 TRBV29-1 NA
CASGRWGEQFF TGTGCCAGCGGGAGGTGGGGTGAGCAGTTCTTC NA TRBJ2-1 TRBV6-5 NA
CASSSPRGGNSPLHF TGTGCCAGCAGTTCCCCGAGAGGGGGCAATTCACCCCTCCACTTT TRBD1 TRBJ1-6 TRBV28 NA
CASSSLTGNYGYTF TGTGCCAGCAGTTCGCTGACAGGGAACTATGGCTACACCTTC TRBD1 TRBJ1-2 TRBV28 few
CASSISQLNTGELFF TGTGCCAGTAGTATCTCACAATTGAACACCGGGGAGCTGTTTTTT NA TRBJ2-2 TRBV19 NA
CASSSRSAGTDTQYF TGCGCCAGCAGCTCGAGGTCAGCGGGTACAGATACGCAGTATTTT NA TRBJ2-3 TRBV5-1 NA
CASSLNLATEAFF TGTGCCAGCAGCTTAAACTTAGCTACTGAAGCTTTCTTT NA TRBJ1-1 TRBV7-9 once
CASSRGSGLAGVETQYF TGTGCCAGCAGTCGAGGGTCGGGACTAGCGGGGGTGGAGACCCAGTACTTC TRBD2 TRBJ2-5 TRBV2 once
CATSDSTSFFNEQYF TGTGCCACCAGTGATTCTACTAGCTTTTTCAACGAGCAGTACTTC NA TRBJ2-7 TRBV24-1 NA
CASSLGSGEGQPQHF TGTGCCAGCAGCTTAGGGTCAGGAGAGGGTCAGCCCCAGCATTTT NA TRBJ1-5 TRBV13 NA
CSARKTGGTEAFF TGCAGCGCAAGAAAAACAGGGGGGACTGAAGCTTTCTTT TRBD1 TRBJ1-1 TRBV29-1 few
CASSSAGSYNEQFF TGTGCCAGCAGTAGCGCCGGGTCGTACAATGAGCAGTTCTTC NA TRBJ2-1 TRBV6-4 NA
CASSKGLQETQYF TGTGCCAGCAGCAAGGGACTACAAGAGACCCAGTACTTC TRBD2 TRBJ2-5 TRBV7-3 NA
CASSQSGGLSPLHF TGTGCCAGCAGCCAATCAGGGGGCTTGTCACCCCTCCACTTT TRBD1 TRBJ1-6 TRBV16 NA
CASSAWPGRDYGYTF TGTGCCAGCTCAGCATGGCCAGGGAGGGACTATGGCTACACCTTC NA TRBJ1-2 TRBV18 NA
CASGLATVHNEKLFF TGTGCTAGTGGTTTGGCGACAGTACATAATGAAAAACTGTTTTTT NA TRBJ1-4 TRBV12-5 NA
CASSFGGSSGDFF TGTGCCAGCAGCTTCGGGGGATCTTCGGGGGATTTCTTT NA TRBJ1-1 TRBV7-9 NA
CASSIAGTGGDGYTF TGTGCCAGCAGTATAGCCGGGACAGGGGGGGATGGCTACACCTTC TRBD1 TRBJ1-2 TRBV27 NA
CASRGRVSTDTQYF TGCGCCAGCAGGGGGAGGGTTAGCACAGATACGCAGTATTTT TRBD2 TRBJ2-3 TRBV5-1 NA
CASRALTNEKLFF TGTGCCAGCAGAGCCTTAACTAATGAAAAACTGTTTTTT NA TRBJ1-4 TRBV3-1/TRBV3-2 NA
CASKSPLDPLNTEAFF TGTGCCAGTAAAAGCCCCCTAGACCCTCTGAACACTGAAGCTTTCTTT NA TRBJ1-1 TRBV28 once
CASSGLGGDTEAFF TGTGCCAGCAGTGGGCTTGGCGGCGACACTGAAGCTTTCTTT NA TRBJ1-1 TRBV2 once
CASLPRGRENTIYF TGTGCCAGCCTGCCTAGGGGAAGGGAAAACACCATATATTTT NA TRBJ1-3 TRBV28 NA
CASIYDRLNTEAFF TGTGCCAGCATTTACGACAGATTGAACACTGAAGCTTTCTTT NA TRBJ1-1 TRBV6-5 NA
CASSLSGLAGDEQYF TGTGCCAGCAGCTTATCAGGGCTAGCGGGGGACGAGCAGTACTTC TRBD2 TRBJ2-7 TRBV7-3 NA
CASSPNGQGNQPQHF TGTGCCAGCAGCCCGAATGGACAGGGCAATCAGCCCCAGCATTTT TRBD1 TRBJ1-5 TRBV14 NA
CASAGRGASDEQYF TGCGCCAGCGCGGGGCGGGGGGCGTCCGACGAGCAGTACTTC TRBD2 TRBJ2-7 TRBV5-1 NA
CASSPLLNTEAFF TGTGCCAGCAGTCCCCTTTTGAACACTGAAGCTTTCTTT NA TRBJ1-1 TRBV12-3/TRBV12-4 NA
CASSRDRGSYEQYF TGCGCCAGCAGCCGAGACAGGGGTTCCTACGAGCAGTACTTC TRBD1 TRBJ2-7 TRBV4-1 NA